This TCR beta chain was observed in a study of shared clonotypes between healthy human individuals. The data were produced by immunoSEQ multiplex PCR, yet TCRdb's version contains in-frame clones alone and is incomplete. Among approximately 2.3 million clones, approximately 95% were seen once, and the ten largest hold 0.39%. The CDR3 is 15 residues long. V trimming: 2 bases; J trimming: 0 bases; junction bases outside the gene matches: 1. Germline V gives CDR1 MNHEY, CDR2 SVGAGI. Study results and limitations: On the whole, naive subsets had larger estimated richness than memory subsets had.

Comment on this clone: Its matching antigen is unknown.

The sample consisted of naive CD4+ T cells from PBMCs. Documented subset: CD45RA+ positively selected. V and J are TRBV6-5 and TRBJ2-1; TRBD2 agrees at 7 bases. This TCR came from a man aged 18 to 29 in good health. Some clones in this sample may be carry-over from other donors' samples. In DNA, the CDR3 is TGTGCCAGCAGTTACGCGGGAGCCTCCTACAATGAGCAGTTCTTC. Its protein product is CASSYAGASYNEQFF.